This T cell receptor (beta chain) is from a study of neurological immune-mediated disorders. The time point denotes: longitudinal time-point 2. A total of 2 million PBMCs stored at -80 degrees C provided the unsorted libraries. cDNA synthesis was performed by 5'RACE with 10-nucleotide random UMIs. Sequencing runs each yielded over 180 million TCR-beta sequences from 15-18 subjects. TCRdb re-called the 5' RACE reads with MiXCR, one entry per CDR3 protein. The data show 55,000 to 65,000 distinct CDR3 sequences, about 10% seen once. This CDR3 has 15 residues. Trimming cost V 2 bases and J 2 bases; bases outside gene matches: 2. This clonotype was found many times.

The genes are TRBV12-3 or TRBV12-4 and TRBJ2-3, with 9 bases lining up with TRBD2. The sequence was collected from a man aged 25 to 45 in good health. The sample was PBMCs. Here the CDR3 reads CASSLRLAATDTQYF. The CDR3 region has the DNA TGTGCCAGCAGTTTAAGACTAGCGGCCACAGATACGCAGTATTTT.